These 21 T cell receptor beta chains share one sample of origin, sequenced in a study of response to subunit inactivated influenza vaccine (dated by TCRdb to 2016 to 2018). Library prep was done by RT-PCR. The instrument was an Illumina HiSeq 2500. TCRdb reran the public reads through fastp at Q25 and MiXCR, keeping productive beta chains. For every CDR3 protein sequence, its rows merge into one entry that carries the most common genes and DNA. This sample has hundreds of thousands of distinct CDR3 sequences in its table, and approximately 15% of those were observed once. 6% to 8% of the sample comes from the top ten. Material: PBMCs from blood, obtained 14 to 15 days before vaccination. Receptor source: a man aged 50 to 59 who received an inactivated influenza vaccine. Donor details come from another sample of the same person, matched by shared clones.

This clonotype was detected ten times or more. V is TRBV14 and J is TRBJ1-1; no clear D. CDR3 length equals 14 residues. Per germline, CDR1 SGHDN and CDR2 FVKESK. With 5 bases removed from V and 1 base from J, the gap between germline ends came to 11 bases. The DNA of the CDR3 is TGTGCCAGCAGCTACTTTGAAGGGAACACTGAAGCTTTCTTT. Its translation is CASSYFEGNTEAFF.

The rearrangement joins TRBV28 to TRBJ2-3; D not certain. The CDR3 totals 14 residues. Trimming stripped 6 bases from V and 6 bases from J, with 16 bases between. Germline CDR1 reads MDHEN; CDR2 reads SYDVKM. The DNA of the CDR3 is TGTGCCAGCAGGAGGTGGTGGGATTCCGATACGCAGTATTTT. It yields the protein CASRRWWDSDTQYF.

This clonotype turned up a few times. The CDR3 spells CASSPTSLVVDEQFF. As DNA, the CDR3 is TGTGCCAGCAGCCCGACTAGTCTAGTCGTCGATGAGCAGTTCTTC. V usage is TRBV7-9 and J usage is TRBJ2-1, with a tentative D call TRBD2 (6 bases). Trimming stripped 5 bases from V and 8 bases from J, with 19 bases between. There are 15 residues in the CDR3. In germline, CDR1 is SEHNR, CDR2 FQNEAQ (reference sequence).

The CDR3 DNA reads as TGTGCCAGCAGACCCCCCTCAGGGCCCGGAGGGCTGTATGGCTACACCTTC. This translates into CASRPPSGPGGLYGYTF. This chain joins TRBV27 and TRBJ1-2; D is possibly TRBD1 (5 bases). The length of the CDR3 is 17 residues. The germline V gene encodes CDR1 MNHEY and CDR2 SMNVEV (reference sequence). Trimming took off 6 bases at V and 5 bases at J, with 25 bases between the two ends.

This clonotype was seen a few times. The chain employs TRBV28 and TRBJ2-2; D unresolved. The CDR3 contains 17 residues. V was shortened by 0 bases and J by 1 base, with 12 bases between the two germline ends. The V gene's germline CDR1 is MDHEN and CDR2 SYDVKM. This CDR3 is CASSLWFRRKNTGELFF. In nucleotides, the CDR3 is TGTGCCAGCAGTTTATGGTTTCGGCGGAAGAACACCGGGGAGCTGTTTTTT.

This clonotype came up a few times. The CDR3 protein is CASSLEASEQYF. CDR3 sequence (DNA): TGTGCCAGCAGCTTAGAAGCCAGCGAGCAGTACTTC. The V call is TRBV7-2, the J call TRBJ2-7; no reliable D call. CDR3 size: 12 residues. CDR1 is SGHTA and CDR2 is FQGNSA in the germline V gene. Trimming removed 1 base from V and 6 bases from J, with 7 bases in between.

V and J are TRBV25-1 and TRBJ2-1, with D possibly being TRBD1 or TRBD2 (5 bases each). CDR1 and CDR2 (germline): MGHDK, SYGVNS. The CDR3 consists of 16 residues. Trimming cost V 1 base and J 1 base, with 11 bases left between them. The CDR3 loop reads CASSESGTGSYNEQFF. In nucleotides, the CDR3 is TGTGCCAGCAGTGAATCTGGGACGGGGTCCTACAATGAGCAGTTCTTC.

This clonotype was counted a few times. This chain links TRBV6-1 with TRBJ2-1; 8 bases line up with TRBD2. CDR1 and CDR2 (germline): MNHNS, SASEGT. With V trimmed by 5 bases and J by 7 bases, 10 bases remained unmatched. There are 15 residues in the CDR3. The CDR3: CASSPGTRKMNEQFF. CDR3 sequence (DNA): TGTGCCAGCAGTCCAGGGACTAGAAAAATGAATGAGCAGTTCTTC.

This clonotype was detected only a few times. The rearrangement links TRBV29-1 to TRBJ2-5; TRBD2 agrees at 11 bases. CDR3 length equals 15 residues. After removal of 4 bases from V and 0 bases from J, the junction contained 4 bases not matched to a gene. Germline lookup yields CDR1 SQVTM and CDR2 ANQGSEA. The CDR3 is CSVGTSGGHQETQYF. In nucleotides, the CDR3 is TGCAGCGTTGGTACTAGCGGGGGACACCAAGAGACCCAGTACTTC.

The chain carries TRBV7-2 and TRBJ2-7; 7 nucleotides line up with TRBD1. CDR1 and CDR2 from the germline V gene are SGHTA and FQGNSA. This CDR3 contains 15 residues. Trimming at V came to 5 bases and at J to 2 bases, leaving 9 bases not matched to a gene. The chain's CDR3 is CASSQRQGTTYEQYF. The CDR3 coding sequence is TGTGCCAGCAGCCAAAGACAGGGAACGACCTACGAGCAGTACTTC.

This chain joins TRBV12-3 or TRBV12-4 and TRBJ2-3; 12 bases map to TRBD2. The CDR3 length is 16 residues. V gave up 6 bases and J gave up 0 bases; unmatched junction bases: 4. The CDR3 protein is CASRRGTSGSTDTQYF. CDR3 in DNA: TGTGCCAGCAGACGAGGGACTAGCGGGAGCACAGATACGCAGTATTTT.

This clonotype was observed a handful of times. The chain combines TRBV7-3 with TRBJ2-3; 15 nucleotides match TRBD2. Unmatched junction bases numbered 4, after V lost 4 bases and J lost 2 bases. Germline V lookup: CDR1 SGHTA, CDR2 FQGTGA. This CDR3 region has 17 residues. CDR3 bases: TGTGCCAGCAGCTCGGGACTAGCGGGAGGAACCACAGATACGCAGTATTTT. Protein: CASSSGLAGGTTDTQYF. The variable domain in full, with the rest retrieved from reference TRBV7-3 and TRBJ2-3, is GAGVSQTPSNKVTEKGKYVELRCDPISGHTALYWYRQSLGQGPEFLIYFQGTGAADDSGLPNDRFFAVRPEGSVSTLKIQRTERGDSAVYLCASSSGLAGGTTDTQYFGPGTRLTVL.

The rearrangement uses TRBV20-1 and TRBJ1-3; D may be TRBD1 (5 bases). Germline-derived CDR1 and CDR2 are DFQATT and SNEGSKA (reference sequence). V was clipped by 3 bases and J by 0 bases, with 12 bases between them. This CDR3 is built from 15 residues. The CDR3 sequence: CSASRDYRSGNTIYF. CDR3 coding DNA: TGCAGTGCTAGTCGGGACTACCGCTCTGGAAACACCATATATTTT.

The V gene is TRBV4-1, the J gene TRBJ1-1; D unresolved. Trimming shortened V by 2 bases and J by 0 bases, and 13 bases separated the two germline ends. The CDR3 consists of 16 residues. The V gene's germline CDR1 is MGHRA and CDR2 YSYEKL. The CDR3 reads CASSQYPRDLNTEAFF. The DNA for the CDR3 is TGCGCCAGCAGCCAATACCCCCGGGATCTGAACACTGAAGCTTTCTTT.

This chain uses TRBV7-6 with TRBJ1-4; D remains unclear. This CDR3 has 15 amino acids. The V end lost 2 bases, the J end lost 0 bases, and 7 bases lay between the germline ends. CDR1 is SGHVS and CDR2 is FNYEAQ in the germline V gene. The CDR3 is CASSLNGATNEKLFF. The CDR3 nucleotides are TGTGCCAGCAGCTTAAACGGAGCAACTAATGAAAAACTGTTTTTT.

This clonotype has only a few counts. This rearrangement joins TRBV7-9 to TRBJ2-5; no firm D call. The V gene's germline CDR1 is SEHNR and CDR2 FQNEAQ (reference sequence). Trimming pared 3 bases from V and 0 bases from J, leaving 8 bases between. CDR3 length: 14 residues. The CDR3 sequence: CASSFVGYQETQYF. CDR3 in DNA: TGTGCCAGCAGCTTCGTAGGGTACCAAGAGACCCAGTACTTC.

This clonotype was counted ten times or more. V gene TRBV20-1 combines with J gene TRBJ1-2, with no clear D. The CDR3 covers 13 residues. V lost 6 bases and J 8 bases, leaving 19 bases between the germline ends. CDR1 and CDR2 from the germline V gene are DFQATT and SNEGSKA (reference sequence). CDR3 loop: CSARDPVLLGYTF. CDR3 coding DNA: TGCAGTGCCCGTGACCCGGTGTTATTGGGCTACACCTTC.

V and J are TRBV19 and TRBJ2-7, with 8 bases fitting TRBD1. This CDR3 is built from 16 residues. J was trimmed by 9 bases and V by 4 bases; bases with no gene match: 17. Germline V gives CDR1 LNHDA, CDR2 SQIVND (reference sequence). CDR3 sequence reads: CASSKGTGTGYEWQYF. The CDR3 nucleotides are TGTGCCAGTAGTAAAGGTACCGGGACAGGCTACGAGTGGCAGTACTTC.

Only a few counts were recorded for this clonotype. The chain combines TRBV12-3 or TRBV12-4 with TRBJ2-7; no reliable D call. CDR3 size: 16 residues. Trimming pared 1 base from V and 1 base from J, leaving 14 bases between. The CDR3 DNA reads TGTGCCAGCAGTTTAGGTCGACCCGAAAGGTCCTACGAGCAGTACTTC. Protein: CASSLGRPERSYEQYF.

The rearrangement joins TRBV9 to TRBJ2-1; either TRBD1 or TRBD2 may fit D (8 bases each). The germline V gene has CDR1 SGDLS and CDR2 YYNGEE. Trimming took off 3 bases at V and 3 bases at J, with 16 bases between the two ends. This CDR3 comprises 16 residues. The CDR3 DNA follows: TGTGCCAGCAGCGCCCGGGGGGGACAGGACTACAATGAGCAGTTCTTC. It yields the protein CASSARGGQDYNEQFF.

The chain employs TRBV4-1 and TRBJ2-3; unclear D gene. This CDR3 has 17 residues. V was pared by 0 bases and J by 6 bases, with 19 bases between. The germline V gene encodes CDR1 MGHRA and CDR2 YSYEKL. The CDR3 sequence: CASSQDPVGGITDTQYF. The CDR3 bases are TGCGCCAGCAGCCAAGATCCTGTCGGCGGAATCACCGATACGCAGTATTTT.